These 32 T cell receptor beta chains originate from one sample sequenced in a study of CD8+ T cells in alopecia areata. RNA, once extracted, was reverse transcribed into cDNA for use as the sequencing template. Here immunoSEQ multiplex PCR was the method, and the copy in TCRdb shows in-frame clones only, minus some. Among about 150,000 clones listed, approximately 65% were seen once. Sequencing input: CD8+ T cells sorted from blood. The receptors come from a human donor in good health.

This clone turned up a few times. This sequence joins TRBV9 and TRBJ2-1; weak D call: TRBD2 (6 bases). CDR1 is SGDLS, CDR2 YYNGEE, per germline. The CDR3 consists of 16 residues. Trimming removed 4 bases from V and 0 bases from J, with 14 bases in between. The CDR3 spells CASSPSGGSSYNEQFF. DNA for the CDR3: TGTGCCAGCAGCCCCTCTGGGGGGAGCTCCTACAATGAGCAGTTCTTC.

In its sample, this clone was seen many times. The V gene is TRBV19, the J gene TRBJ2-1; no clear D gene. This CDR3 is built from 15 residues. Germline CDR1 LNHDA, CDR2 SQIVND (reference sequence). Trimming took off 5 bases at V and 4 bases at J, with 15 bases between the two ends. This CDR3 reads CASSALLTMYNEQFF. The CDR3 DNA follows: TGTGCCAGTAGTGCCCTGCTCACCATGTACAATGAGCAGTTCTTC.

This chain links TRBV27 with TRBJ2-7, with TRBD2 identical over 7 bases. This CDR3 contains 15 residues. V lost 5 bases, J lost 0 bases, and 7 bases stayed unmatched. CDR1 and CDR2 from the germline V gene are MNHEY and SMNVEV (reference sequence). CDR3 coding DNA: TGTGCCAGCAGTCAACGGGGAGGGCCCTCCTACGAGCAGTACTTC. Translating gives CASSQRGGPSYEQYF.

The chain's CDR3 is CSVEKRGLAGVRTQYF. CDR3 sequence (DNA): TGCAGCGTTGAAAAGAGGGGACTAGCGGGAGTCAGGACCCAGTACTTC. The chain has TRBV29-1 and TRBJ2-5; 14 nucleotides match TRBD2. V lost 2 bases and J lost 7; bases outside the gene matches: 9. This CDR3 is built from 16 residues. Looked up from germline, CDR1 is SQVTM and CDR2 is ANQGSEA.

The rearrangement joins TRBV29-1 to TRBJ2-7; 10 positions match TRBD1. This CDR3 has 13 amino acids. J was trimmed by 0 bases and V by 7 bases; bases with no gene match: 3. In germline, CDR1 is SQVTM, CDR2 ANQGSEA. The CDR3 spells CSARTGGSYEQYF. The CDR3 nucleotides are TGCAGCGCTCGGACAGGGGGCTCCTACGAGCAGTACTTC.

The chain has TRBV6-5 and TRBJ2-7; tentatively, D is TRBD1 (5 bases). V was shortened by 5 bases and J by 6 bases, with 20 bases between the two germline ends. The V gene's germline CDR1 is MNHEY and CDR2 SVGAGI. The CDR3 length is 15 residues. The CDR3 region is CASSKQFGAAPEQYF. The CDR3 DNA sequence: TGTGCCAGCAGTAAACAGTTTGGGGCCGCCCCCGAGCAGTACTTC.

V usage is TRBV7-2 and J usage is TRBJ2-3; 8 bases agree with TRBD1. Germline lookup yields CDR1 SGHTA and CDR2 FQGNSA. Losses at the gene ends were 2 bases for V and 6 bases for J; bases not matched to a gene: 10. This CDR3 contains 16 residues. The CDR3 protein is CASSLSQGAGSDTQYF. DNA for the CDR3: TGTGCCAGCAGCTTATCGCAGGGGGCAGGGTCGGATACGCAGTATTTT.

This clone has more than one count but fewer than ten. This sequence joins TRBV7-3 and TRBJ2-5; D gene unclear. The V end lost 0 bases, the J end lost 5 bases, and 13 bases lay between the germline ends. Germline CDR1 and CDR2: SGHTA and FQGTGA. The CDR3 loop spans 15 amino acids. CDR3 sequence: CASSLTSRRIETQYF. The CDR3 nucleotides read TGTGCCAGCAGCTTAACCAGCCGTAGGATCGAGACCCAGTACTTC.

This clone is a singleton in its sample. V is TRBV7-9 and J is TRBJ2-2, with 7 bases that match TRBD2. There are 15 residues in the CDR3. Trimming took 5 bases from V and 0 from J; bases not matched to a gene: 3. CDR1 and CDR2 (germline): SEHNR, FQNEAQ (reference sequence). In nucleotides, the CDR3 is TGTGCCAGCAGCGGGACTATTCCGAACACCGGGGAGCTGTTTTTT. Amino acid sequence: CASSGTIPNTGELFF.

The chain links TRBV6-5 to TRBJ1-2; TRBD1 aligns across 7 bases. Germline loops: CDR1 MNHEY, CDR2 SVGAGI. The CDR3 length is 13 residues. V trimming: 7 bases; J trimming: 4 bases; junction bases outside the gene matches: 6. The CDR3 nucleotides read TGTGCCAGCACCCAAGACAGGGCCTATGGCTACACCTTC. Its translation: CASTQDRAYGYTF.

The chain has TRBV6-4 and TRBJ1-2; no reliable D call. This CDR3 contains 14 residues. CDR1 MRHNA and CDR2 SNTAGT come from the germline V gene. Trimming stripped 0 bases from V and 7 bases from J, with 12 bases between. The CDR3, as DNA: TGTGCCAGCAGTGACTCGACTGGGATGGGTGGCTACACCTTC. Its translation is CASSDSTGMGGYTF.

This clone was picked up one time. This sequence joins TRBV4-1 and TRBJ2-1; no definite D call. With 0 bases removed from V and 7 bases from J, the gap between germline ends came to 10 bases. Germline CDR1 reads MGHRA; CDR2 reads YSYEKL. The CDR3 spans 14 residues. CDR3 loop: CASSQDTRANEQFF. CDR3 nucleotide sequence: TGCGCCAGCAGCCAAGATACCCGGGCGAATGAGCAGTTCTTC.

The V call is TRBV25-1, the J call TRBJ2-1; unclear D gene. V lost 3 bases to trimming and J lost 13 bases, with 13 bases between them. Germline V gives CDR1 MGHDK, CDR2 SYGVNS. CDR3 length: 12 residues. CDR3: CASSESRVYQFF. The CDR3 DNA reads as TGTGCCAGCAGTGAGAGCAGAGTCTACCAGTTCTTC.

V is TRBV29-1 and J is TRBJ1-2; 8 bases map to TRBD1. This CDR3 contains 14 residues. Germline V CDR1 and CDR2: SQVTM, ANQGSEA. The J segment lost 4 bases and the V segment lost 5 bases, leaving 9 bases of the junction unmatched. The CDR3 is CSVNRGNYIYGYTF. The CDR3 DNA reads as TGCAGCGTTAACAGGGGGAATTACATCTATGGCTACACCTTC.

The J gene is TRBJ2-7, the V gene TRBV4-2; 8 bases map to TRBD1. With V trimmed by 1 base and J by 2 bases, 4 bases remained unmatched. Germline-derived CDR1 and CDR2 are LGHNA and YNFKEQ. This CDR3 is built from 15 residues. CDR3 coding DNA: TGTGCCAGCAGCCAAGCGCAGGGGGCTGCCTACGAGCAGTACTTC. It yields the protein CASSQAQGAAYEQYF.

V usage is TRBV5-1 and J usage is TRBJ2-5, with 7 nucleotides matching TRBD1. This CDR3 has 16 amino acids. Germline CDR1 and CDR2: SGHRS and YFSETQ. J gave up 1 base and V 0 bases, and 6 bases lay outside the gene matches. The CDR3 DNA reads TGCGCCAGCAGCTTGGCCGAGGGGACAGCCCAAGAGACCCAGTACTTC. Residues: CASSLAEGTAQETQYF.

The chain uses TRBV5-1 and TRBJ2-1; TRBD2 aligns across 8 bases. This CDR3 region has 16 residues. Germline V lookup: CDR1 SGHRS, CDR2 YFSETQ. V shed 1 base and J 0 bases; nucleotides not matched to a gene: 3. Here the CDR3 reads CASSLTGTSSYNEQFF. The CDR3 bases are TGCGCCAGCAGCTTGACCGGGACTAGCTCCTACAATGAGCAGTTCTTC.

This chain links TRBV27 with TRBJ1-1; D is undetermined. Per the germline V gene, CDR1 is MNHEY and CDR2 is SMNVEV (reference sequence). V was clipped by 6 bases and J by 0 bases, with 17 bases between them. The CDR3 contains 16 residues. The CDR3 region is CASSPPAGRVNTEAFF. The CDR3 DNA reads as TGTGCCAGCAGCCCTCCGGCGGGCCGAGTGAACACTGAAGCTTTCTTT.

This clone was seen only once. This sequence joins TRBV29-1 and TRBJ2-1; D may be TRBD2 (7 bases). The V and J ends lost 4 bases and 7 bases respectively, with 11 bases between them. Germline V gene data show CDR1 as SQVTM and CDR2 as ANQGSEA. The CDR3 length is 12 residues. The CDR3 sequence is CSVVGRGNEQFF. In DNA, the CDR3 is TGCAGCGTTGTAGGGAGGGGGAATGAGCAGTTCTTC.

The rearrangement uses TRBV6-1 and TRBJ1-5; D remains ambiguous. The CDR3 runs 15 residues. CDR1 and CDR2 from the germline V gene are MNHNS and SASEGT. V gave up 0 bases and J gave up 6 bases, with 12 bases separating them. The CDR3: CASSEAVEVSQPQHF. CDR3 nucleotide sequence: TGTGCCAGCAGTGAAGCCGTGGAGGTCAGTCAGCCCCAGCATTTT.

The rearrangement uses TRBV27 and TRBJ2-3, with 9 bases aligning to TRBD1. Germline CDR1 is MNHEY and CDR2 is SMNVEV (reference sequence). Unmatched junction bases numbered 11, after V lost 6 bases and J lost 4 bases. CDR3 size: 16 residues. CDR3 in DNA: TGTGCCAGCAGCCACCTGCCGGGACAGGGAGCAGATACGCAGTATTTT. Amino acids: CASSHLPGQGADTQYF.

The rearrangement links TRBV11-2 to TRBJ1-1; D not certain. This CDR3 is 15 amino acids long. Between the trimmed V and J ends, which lost 5 bases and 0 bases, there was a span of 13 bases. The germline CDR1 and CDR2 sequences are SGHAT and FQNNGV. CDR3 bases: TGTGCCAGCAGCCCCGCCCCTGGGATGAACACTGAAGCTTTCTTT. Its translation is CASSPAPGMNTEAFF.

This clone has just a few counts. The genes are TRBV29-1 and TRBJ1-2; the D gene is possibly TRBD1 (5 bases). The CDR3 length is 13 residues. V gave up 6 bases and J gave up 2 bases, with 13 bases separating them. In germline, CDR1 is SQVTM, CDR2 ANQGSEA. In nucleotides, the CDR3 is TGCAGCGTGGGGGACGAAAGCAACTATGGCTACACCTTC. It yields the protein CSVGDESNYGYTF.

The gene calls are TRBV6-5 and TRBJ1-1, with D unclear. Trimming took off 3 bases at V and 1 base at J, with 9 bases between the two ends. This CDR3 has 14 amino acids. Germline V gives CDR1 MNHEY, CDR2 SVGAGI. The CDR3 region is CASSYETSNTEAFF. The CDR3 DNA is TGTGCCAGCAGTTATGAGACATCGAACACTGAAGCTTTCTTT.

This chain uses TRBV5-4 with TRBJ2-7; D might be TRBD2 (6 bases). V lost 1 base to trimming and J lost 2 bases, with 13 bases between them. CDR3 length: 15 residues. Germline-derived CDR1 and CDR2 are SGHNT and YYREEE (reference sequence). The CDR3 coding sequence is TGTGCCAGCAGCTTGAGCCGGGAGTCCCCCTACGAGCAGTACTTC. It codes for CASSLSRESPYEQYF.

CDR3 DNA sequence: TGTGCCTGGAGTGGCGGACAGGGGAATCAGCCCCAGCATTTT. Its protein product is CAWSGGQGNQPQHF. The chain employs TRBV30 and TRBJ1-5; 9 nucleotides align to TRBD1. Trimming took 1 base from V and 4 from J; bases not matched to a gene: 2. In germline, CDR1 is GTSNPN, CDR2 SVGIG (reference sequence). The CDR3 is 14 amino acids. Together with reference TRBV30 and TRBJ1-5, the CDR3 gives the full variable domain: SQTIHQWPATLVQPVGSPLSLECTVEGTSNPNLYWYRQAAGRGLQLLFYSVGIGQISSEVPQNLSASRPQDRQFILSSKKLLLSDSGFYLCAWSGGQGNQPQHFGDGTRLSIL.

The CDR3, as DNA: TGTGCCAGCAGTTTATGGGCCAAGAACACCGGGGAGCTGTTTTTT. Protein: CASSLWAKNTGELFF. The chain couples TRBV27 to TRBJ2-2; D unclear. The V gene's germline CDR1 is MNHEY and CDR2 SMNVEV (reference sequence). CDR3 length: 15 amino acids. V was cut by 1 base and J by 1 base, with 7 bases left in between.

The V and J genes are TRBV15 and TRBJ2-5; D remains ambiguous. V lost 5 bases and J lost 7, with 20 bases in between. Per germline, CDR1 LNHNV and CDR2 YYDKDF (reference sequence). The CDR3 loop spans 15 amino acids. The CDR3: CATSDWPTGFGTQYF. The CDR3 region has the DNA TGTGCCACCAGCGACTGGCCCACCGGTTTTGGGACCCAGTACTTC.

The gene calls are TRBV4-1 and TRBJ2-3; maybe TRBD2 (6 bases). The CDR3 totals 14 residues. Germline lookup yields CDR1 MGHRA and CDR2 YSYEKL. Trimming stripped 0 bases from V and 3 bases from J, with 7 bases between. As DNA, the CDR3 is TGCGCCAGCAGCCAAGAACTAGCAACAGATACGCAGTATTTT. Its translation is CASSQELATDTQYF.

The chain is built from TRBV9 and TRBJ1-1, with 9 bases fitting TRBD1. The CDR3 sequence is 13 residues long. V dropped 4 bases and J dropped 5; count of bases not matched to a gene: 3. CDR1 and CDR2 from the germline V gene are SGDLS and YYNGEE. CDR3 bases: TGTGCCAGCAGCACGACAGGGGGAACTGAAGCTTTCTTT. Translated: CASSTTGGTEAFF. The full variable domain, completed using reference TRBV9 and TRBJ1-1, is DSGVTQTPKHLITATGQRVTLRCSPRSGDLSVYWYQQSLDQGLQFLIQYYNGEERAKGNILERFSAQQFPDLHSELNLSSLELGDSALYFCASSTTGGTEAFFGQGTRLTVV.

The rearrangement uses TRBV13 and TRBJ1-1; perhaps TRBD1 as D (5 bases). From germline, CDR1 is PRHDT and CDR2 FYEKMQ (reference sequence). The CDR3 runs to 13 residues. The V end lost 3 bases, the J end lost 8 bases, and 13 bases lay between the germline ends. The CDR3, as DNA: TGTGCCAGCAGCTTCGGGGGAATTGCCGAAGCTTTCTTT. This translates into CASSFGGIAEAFF.

V usage is TRBV27 and J usage is TRBJ2-7, with 7 bases aligning to TRBD1. Germline trimming cut 3 bases from V and 3 bases from J; bases unmatched to any gene: 5. The length of the CDR3 is 14 residues. CDR1 is MNHEY, CDR2 SMNVEV, per germline (reference sequence). CDR3 region: CASSFGPGGYEQYF. The CDR3 DNA reads TGTGCCAGCAGTTTCGGCCCAGGGGGCTACGAGCAGTACTTC.